These 22 T cell receptor beta chains originate from one sample sequenced in a study of shared clonotypes between healthy human individuals. The protocol was immunoSEQ multiplex PCR, while the TCRdb copy is restricted to in-frame clones and leaves out a portion. The table has 950,000 to 1,300,000 clones, 60% to 80% seen once. The sequenced material came from memory CD4+ T cells sorted from blood. Subset given: CD45RA-negative fraction. The receptors were sampled from a man aged 18 to 30 in good health.

The DNA of the CDR3 is TGTGCCAGCAGCTCTGGAAGAGAGACCCAGTACTTC. Translation: CASSSGRETQYF. The V and J genes are TRBV11-2 and TRBJ2-5; D remains ambiguous. Per the germline V gene, CDR1 is SGHAT and CDR2 is FQNNGV. This CDR3 spans 12 amino acids. V shed 4 bases and J shed 4 bases, with 7 bases lying between them.

This clone was detected once. CDR3 bases: TGTGCCAGCATTTATTACACTGAAGCTTTCTTT. As protein: CASIYYTEAFF. This sequence joins TRBV6-1 and TRBJ1-1; no definite D call. The CDR3 has 11 amino acids. Trimming stripped 7 bases from V and 3 bases from J, with 6 bases between. Germline lookup yields CDR1 MNHNS and CDR2 SASEGT.

The rearrangement links TRBV19 to TRBJ1-4, with TRBD1 as a possible D gene (5 bases). This CDR3 is built from 14 residues. Germline CDR1 reads LNHDA; CDR2 reads SQIVND (reference sequence). The V and J ends lost 2 bases and 7 bases respectively, with 11 bases between them. CDR3 residues: CASSITSGREKLFF. CDR3 in DNA: TGTGCCAGTAGTATAACGTCAGGGCGTGAAAAACTGTTTTTT.

This clone was recorded once. The sample contains more than one DNA sequence encoding this CDR3. This chain links TRBV5-1 with TRBJ2-5; 8 bases map to TRBD2. V lost 4 bases and J lost 3; bases outside the gene matches: 2. Looked up from germline, CDR1 is SGHRS and CDR2 is YFSETQ. This CDR3 is 13 amino acids long. This CDR3 reads CASSLGLEETQYF. CDR3 sequence (DNA): TGCGCCAGCAGCCTGGGACTAGAAGAGACCCAGTACTTC. Together with reference TRBV5-1 and TRBJ2-5, the CDR3 gives the full variable domain: KAGVTQTPRYLIKTRGQQVTLSCSPISGHRSVSWYQQTPGQGLQFLFEYFSETQRNKGNFPGRFSGRQFSNSRSEMNVSTLELGDSALYLCASSLGLEETQYFGPGTRLLVL.

The chain links TRBV4-3 to TRBJ2-1; 9 bases agree with TRBD1. Germline assignment: CDR1 LGHNA and CDR2 YSLEER. V lost 0 bases to trimming and J lost 2 bases; unmatched junction nucleotides: 11. The CDR3 runs to 19 residues. The CDR3 loop is CASSQDRITGGWTYNEQFF. Here the CDR3 DNA reads TGCGCCAGCAGCCAAGACCGAATTACAGGGGGCTGGACCTACAATGAGCAGTTCTTC.

Turning to this clone: The sample contains more than one DNA sequence encoding this CDR3. The rearrangement uses TRBV18 and TRBJ2-3; no firm D call. Looked up from germline, CDR1 is KGHSH and CDR2 is LQKENI. The CDR3 sequence is 12 residues long. Trimming shortened V by 0 bases and J by 4 bases, and 2 bases separated the two germline ends. The CDR3 bases are TGTGCCAGCTCACCACCAGCAGATACGCAGTATTTT. Amino acid sequence: CASSPPADTQYF.

This chain joins TRBV2 and TRBJ1-5, with TRBD1 identical over 10 bases. Germline trimming cut 4 bases from V and 4 bases from J; bases unmatched to any gene: 13. Looked up from germline, CDR1 is SNHLY and CDR2 is FYNNEI. This CDR3 has 18 residues. DNA of the CDR3: TGTGCCAGCAGTGCCCGGGACAGGGGATCATCGTCGAATCAGCCCCAGCATTTT. Translation: CASSARDRGSSSNQPQHF.

As for this clone: This CDR3 is also generated by other DNA sequences in the sample. The chain joins TRBV5-4 to TRBJ2-7, with D hard to call. Germline lookup yields CDR1 SGHNT and CDR2 YYREEE (reference sequence). V was trimmed by 1 base and J by 7 bases, leaving 12 bases between them. The CDR3 contains 13 residues. Here the CDR3 DNA reads TGTGCCAGCAGCTTGCCAGGTTCGCGGGAGCAGTACTTC. Translating gives CASSLPGSREQYF.

The rearrangement links TRBV4-3 to TRBJ2-2; D is ambiguous. Looked up from germline, CDR1 is LGHNA and CDR2 is YSLEER. Trimming shortened V by 0 bases and J by 4 bases, and 9 bases separated the two germline ends. This CDR3 has 15 amino acids. CDR3 sequence (DNA): TGCGCCAGCAGCCAAGATCGCAGGAGCACCGGGGAGCTGTTTTTT. This gives the protein CASSQDRRSTGELFF.

The chain carries TRBV28 and TRBJ1-1, with 7 bases lining up with TRBD1. Trimming took 4 bases from V and 6 from J; bases not matched to a gene: 11. Germline V gene lookup returns CDR1 MDHEN and CDR2 SYDVKM. The CDR3 consists of 15 residues. The CDR3 DNA reads TGTGCCAGCAGTTCAAGGGTCAGGGGGGTCGCTGAAGCTTTCTTT. It yields the protein CASSSRVRGVAEAFF.

The CDR3 region is CASRRPGLGNTGELFF. The CDR3 region has the DNA TGTGCCAGCAGGCGACCCGGACTAGGGAACACCGGGGAGCTGTTTTTT. The rearrangement links TRBV11-2 to TRBJ2-2; 7 nucleotides line up with TRBD2. V lost 6 bases to trimming and J lost 1 base; unmatched junction nucleotides: 8. CDR1 is SGHAT and CDR2 is FQNNGV in the germline V gene. The CDR3 sequence is 16 residues long.

The V call is TRBV7-6, the J call TRBJ1-3; the D gene is possibly TRBD1 (5 bases). The CDR3 runs to 14 residues. The germline V gene has CDR1 SGHVS and CDR2 FNYEAQ. V was cut by 2 bases and J by 4 bases, with 9 bases left in between. Here the CDR3 reads CASSLSDSGNTIYF. The CDR3 nucleotides are TGTGCCAGCAGCTTAAGCGACAGCGGAAACACCATATATTTT.

This clone turned up a few times. The chain employs TRBV18 and TRBJ1-6, with 9 nucleotides matching TRBD1. The CDR3 extends over 15 amino acids. Per the germline V gene, CDR1 is KGHSH and CDR2 is LQKENI. With V trimmed by 6 bases and J by 8 bases, 8 bases remained unmatched. The CDR3 bases are TGTGCCAGCTCGCTGGACAGGGGAGCCGATTCACCCCTCCACTTT. Translated, it gives CASSLDRGADSPLHF.

V gene TRBV14 combines with J gene TRBJ2-5; 11 nucleotides match TRBD2. The CDR3 is made up of 15 amino acids. V dropped 2 bases and J dropped 7; count of bases not matched to a gene: 6. Germline lookup yields CDR1 SGHDN and CDR2 FVKESK. CDR3 DNA sequence: TGTGCCAGCAGCCAACTAGCGGGGGGCCCCGGGACCCAGTACTTC. Protein: CASSQLAGGPGTQYF.

The rearrangement uses TRBV11-2 and TRBJ1-3; D is undetermined. Deletions cut 1 base from V and 4 bases from J, with 14 bases between. Germline V lookup: CDR1 SGHAT, CDR2 FQNNGV. The CDR3 is 16 residues long. CDR3 DNA sequence: TGTGCCAGCAGCTTAGCGATCGGGGTAGCAGGAAACACCATATATTTT. This translates into CASSLAIGVAGNTIYF. Combining the CDR3 with reference TRBV11-2 and TRBJ1-3 gives the whole variable domain EAGVAQSPRYKIIEKRQSVAFWCNPISGHATLYWYQQILGQGPKLLIQFQNNGVVDDSQLPKDRFSAERLKGVDSTLKIQPAKLEDSAVYLCASSLAIGVAGNTIYFGEGSWLTVV.

V gene TRBV7-2 combines with J gene TRBJ1-2; 11 bases map to TRBD1. V trimming: 4 bases; J trimming: 0 bases; junction bases outside the gene matches: 13. The CDR3 has 19 amino acids. The germline CDR1 and CDR2 sequences are SGHTA and FQGNSA. This chain's CDR3 is CASSSGAGTGGYPNYGYTF. The CDR3 region has the DNA TGTGCCAGCAGCTCTGGGGCCGGGACAGGGGGTTACCCTAACTATGGCTACACCTTC.

This sequence joins TRBV5-6 and TRBJ2-3; a possible D gene is TRBD1 (6 bases). This CDR3 has 15 amino acids. V lost 0 bases to trimming and J lost 2 bases, with 10 bases between them. Germline CDR1 and CDR2: SGHDT and YYEEEE. CDR3 amino acids: CASSLVTGSTDTQYF. The DNA for the CDR3 is TGTGCCAGCAGCTTGGTCACAGGGTCCACAGATACGCAGTATTTT.

V usage is TRBV6-5 and J usage is TRBJ1-1; the D is unclear. The CDR3 extends over 14 amino acids. Trimming shortened V by 2 bases and J by 5 bases, and 12 bases separated the two germline ends. Germline lookup yields CDR1 MNHEY and CDR2 SVGAGI. The CDR3 loop reads CASSYKKRKTEAFF. The CDR3 DNA reads as TGTGCCAGCAGTTACAAAAAACGTAAAACTGAAGCTTTCTTT.

The chain joins TRBV11-2 to TRBJ2-7; D ambiguous. V gave up 2 bases and J gave up 3 bases, with 14 bases separating them. The germline CDR1 and CDR2 sequences are SGHAT and FQNNGV. There are 15 residues in the CDR3. CDR3 loop: CASSLSRPPLYEQYF. Here the CDR3 DNA reads TGTGCCAGCAGCTTAAGCCGGCCCCCCCTCTACGAGCAGTACTTC.

There are a few counts of this clone. Different DNA sequences within this sample yield the same CDR3. The chain recombines TRBV19 with TRBJ1-2; TRBD1 is a possible D gene (5 bases). From germline, CDR1 is LNHDA and CDR2 SQIVND (reference sequence). V was pared by 5 bases and J by 4 bases, with 11 bases between. This CDR3 comprises 13 residues. The CDR3 reads CASSVDTRYGYTF. In DNA form, the CDR3 reads TGTGCCAGTAGTGTGGACACACGCTATGGCTACACCTTC.

The chain couples TRBV10-3 to TRBJ1-2; 10 nucleotides align to TRBD1. CDR1 is ENHRY and CDR2 is SYGVKD in the germline V gene. The CDR3 consists of 13 residues. V gave up 7 bases and J gave up 8 bases; unmatched junction bases: 7. The CDR3 sequence is CAINTGTGDGYTF. CDR3 sequence (DNA): TGTGCCATCAATACCGGGACAGGGGACGGCTACACCTTC.

The gene calls are TRBV30 and TRBJ2-3; TRBD1 is a possible D gene (5 bases). V lost 4 bases and J 3 bases, leaving 11 bases between the germline ends. There are 13 residues in the CDR3. Per germline, CDR1 GTSNPN and CDR2 SVGIG (reference sequence). The CDR3 is CAWNSGRTDTQYF. For the CDR3, the DNA is TGTGCCTGGAATTCAGGGCGAACAGATACGCAGTATTTT.